The rows below give T cell receptor beta chains drawn from one sample of a study of cytomegalovirus exposure and HLA in healthy donors. Repertoires were generated with immunoSEQ multiplex PCR, while TCRdb's copy carries only in-frame clones and drops some. The sample records some 180,000 clones, over 70% being singletons. The sample consisted of PBMCs. Receptors were obtained from a male donor in good health and CMV-seronegative. Each CDR3 is given with its conserved first and last residue. Fields, in order: D gene, clone size, J gene, V gene, CDR3 protein, CDR3 DNA. A D gene is named only where the DNA matches it firmly. Clone size appears in some rows only: once, few, many, or a class for an expanded clone.

. . TRBJ1-2 TRBV28 CASSFQNYGYTF TGTGCCAGCAGTTTTCAGAACTATGGCTACACCTTC
TRBD1 . TRBJ1-5 TRBV19 CASRDYGTGLNQPQHF TGTGCCAGTAGGGACTACGGGACAGGGCTCAATCAGCCCCAGCATTTT
TRBD2 . TRBJ2-1 TRBV29-1 CSVTTSGSLGSYNEQFF TGCAGCGTGACGACTAGCGGGAGTCTTGGGTCCTACAATGAGCAGTTCTTC
TRBD1 . TRBJ2-7 TRBV28 CASSPGQFIYEQYF TGTGCCAGCAGCCCGGGACAGTTTATCTACGAGCAGTACTTC
. . TRBJ1-1 TRBV7-3 CASSWDTNTEAFF TGTGCCAGCAGCTGGGACACGAACACTGAAGCTTTCTTT
. . TRBJ1-5 TRBV28 CASTLGGAGQPQHF TGTGCCAGCACCCTCGGGGGGGCGGGTCAGCCCCAGCATTTT
TRBD1 few TRBJ1-5 TRBV27 CASSDRVGRNQPQHF TGTGCCAGCAGTGACAGGGTCGGTCGCAATCAGCCCCAGCATTTT
. . TRBJ1-4 TRBV6-5 CASSYYGATNEKLFF TGTGCCAGCAGTTACTACGGTGCAACTAATGAAAAACTGTTTTTT
TRBD2 . TRBJ2-7 TRBV7-2 CASSLDPGGPYEQYF TGTGCCAGCAGCTTAGATCCGGGAGGGCCCTACGAGCAGTACTTC
TRBD1 . TRBJ1-1 TRBV6-6 CASSYLGQGENTEAFF TGTGCCAGCAGTTACTTGGGACAGGGGGAGAACACTGAAGCTTTCTTT
. . TRBJ1-4 TRBV11-2 CASSLTSGTNEKLFF TGTGCCAGCAGCTTAACGTCAGGGACTAATGAAAAACTGTTTTTT
. . TRBJ2-3 TRBV7-3 CASSLGDTSTDTQYF TGTGCCAGCAGCTTAGGGGACACTAGCACAGATACGCAGTATTTT
. . TRBJ2-7 TRBV28 CASSPSTKTYEQYF TGTGCCAGCAGTCCATCGACAAAAACCTACGAGCAGTACTTC
. . TRBJ2-7 TRBV9 CASSAESGYEQYF TGTGCCAGCAGCGCGGAGTCCGGCTACGAGCAGTACTTC
TRBD1 . TRBJ2-2 TRBV5-1 CASSLGLTGFSTGELFF TGCGCCAGCAGCTTGGGACTGACAGGGTTTAGCACCGGGGAGCTGTTTTTT
TRBD2 few TRBJ2-3 TRBV7-3 CASSVTDGTSGSISTDTQYF TGTGCCAGCAGCGTAACGGACGGGACTAGCGGGAGTATTAGCACAGATACGCAGTATTTT
. . TRBJ2-2 TRBV30 CAWRSLQGDTGELFF TGTGCCTGGAGGTCTTTACAGGGCGACACCGGGGAGCTGTTTTTT
TRBD2 once TRBJ2-3 TRBV6-5 CASNLAGASDTQYF TGTGCCAGCAATCTAGCGGGAGCTTCAGATACGCAGTATTTT
. . TRBJ1-5 TRBV28 CASSLQQNQPQHF TGTGCCAGCAGTCTCCAACAAAATCAGCCCCAGCATTTT
TRBD2 . TRBJ2-7 TRBV27 CASTVTSGPTYEQYF TGTGCCAGCACTGTCACTAGCGGGCCTACCTACGAGCAGTACTTC
TRBD2 . TRBJ2-7 TRBV28 CASSLMREPSYEQYF TGTGCCAGCAGTTTGATGCGGGAGCCATCCTACGAGCAGTACTTC
TRBD2 . TRBJ2-1 TRBV7-8 CASSQMRLAGYNEQFF TGTGCCAGCAGCCAAATGAGACTAGCGGGATACAATGAGCAGTTCTTC
. . TRBJ1-1 TRBV7-3 CASSLGPGGTEAFF TGTGCCAGCAGCTTAGGCCCTGGGGGGACTGAAGCTTTCTTT
TRBD1 . TRBJ1-1 TRBV27 CASSLVGQGNTEAFF TGTGCCAGCAGTTTGGTGGGACAGGGAAATACTGAAGCTTTCTTT
TRBD1 . TRBJ1-5 TRBV27 CASRQGVISNQPQHF TGTGCCAGCAGGCAGGGGGTGATCAGCAATCAGCCCCAGCATTTT
. once TRBJ2-7 TRBV2 CASSEQGVEQYF TGTGCCAGCAGTGAACAAGGGGTCGAGCAGTACTTC
. . TRBJ2-1 TRBV6-5 CASSRDSANEQFF TGTGCCAGCTCCCGGGACTCCGCCAATGAGCAGTTCTTC
. . TRBJ1-5 TRBV7-8 CASSLQTGVNQPQHF TGTGCCAGCAGCTTACAGACAGGAGTCAATCAGCCCCAGCATTTT
TRBD2 . TRBJ2-2 TRBV9 CASSVGGSYTGELFF TGTGCCAGCAGCGTTGGCGGGAGCTACACCGGGGAGCTGTTTTTT
. . TRBJ1-5 TRBV28 CASSFRQDQPQHF TGTGCCAGCAGTTTCAGACAGGATCAGCCCCAGCATTTT
TRBD2 few TRBJ2-1 TRBV28 CASTPRRAGAREQFF TGTGCCAGCACCCCCCGCCGGGCGGGAGCCCGTGAGCAGTTCTTC
. . TRBJ1-1 TRBV7-6 CASSLGGIGRDEAFF TGTGCCAGCAGCTTAGGAGGAATAGGACGGGATGAAGCTTTCTTT
TRBD1 . TRBJ1-2 TRBV27 CASSVAMDRGLEGYTF TGTGCCAGCAGTGTAGCGATGGACAGGGGGCTCGAAGGCTACACCTTC
. few TRBJ2-3 TRBV7-9 CASSLGWRAQYF TGTGCCAGCAGCTTAGGCTGGCGGGCGCAGTATTTT
TRBD1 . TRBJ2-3 TRBV29-1 CSVGQGTGDTQYF TGCAGCGTAGGACAGGGGACGGGAGATACGCAGTATTTT
TRBD2 . TRBJ2-1 TRBV6-5 CASSPGLATEQFF TGTGCCAGCAGTCCGGGACTAGCGACGGAGCAGTTCTTC
TRBD1 . TRBJ1-3 TRBV6-5 CASSSGDREVGNTIYF TGTGCCAGCAGTTCCGGAGACAGGGAAGTTGGAAACACCATATATTTT
TRBD1 . TRBJ2-7 TRBV29-1 CSVVRDREPYEQYF TGCAGCGTTGTCAGGGACAGGGAGCCCTACGAGCAGTACTTC